The source of this T cell receptor (beta chain) is a study of T cells in Graves' hyperthyroidism and ophthalmopathy. Using RNA transcripts as the source, TCR beta CDR3 regions were amplified. Initially, a first-round RT-PCR of the TCR CDR3 employed the HTBI primer set. MiXCR, run by TCRdb on the multiplex PCR reads, gives a single entry per CDR3 protein. The sample lists under 800,000 distinct CDR3 sequences; 12% to 15% were seen once. Study-level findings and limits: Appearing also in blood were most of the thyroid clonotypes expanded above 0.001.

Germline CDR1 MNHEY, CDR2 SVGEGT. CDR3 length: 13 amino acids. This clonotype was counted only a few times. The antigen remains undetermined. Germline and junction disagree at one end, which may indicate a read error. V and J are TRBV6-2 or TRBV6-3 and TRBJ2-3; D not resolved. This clonotype was sampled from a woman aged 18-35 years with Graves' hyperthyroidism. Sequencing was performed on blood. The CDR3 DNA reads as TGTGCCAACAGTTACTCGGAGACAGATACGCAGTATTTT. It translates to CANSYSETDTQYF.